A selection of T cell receptor beta chains follows, all from one sample in a study of cytomegalovirus exposure and HLA in healthy donors. Only in-frame clones appear in the TCRdb table, and some are missing; sequencing was by immunoSEQ multiplex PCR. The sample consists of approximately 150,000 clones, about 80% of them appearing once. Material for sequencing was PBMCs. The receptors shown here come from a woman aged 40 to 55 in good health and CMV-seronegative. CDR3s leave out the opening cysteine and the closing phenylalanine or tryptophan.

v_gene: TRBV10-3; j_gene: TRBJ2-3; len: 11; CDR3aa: AIRLAGEDTQY
v_gene: TRBV19; j_gene: TRBJ2-2; len: 12; CDR3aa: ASSIGTATGELF
v_gene: TRBV7-9; j_gene: TRBJ1-1; len: 11; CDR3aa: ASSLASGTEAF
v_gene: TRBV28; j_gene: TRBJ2-7; len: 12; CDR3aa: ASSEDTTPYEQY
v_gene: TRBV18; j_gene: TRBJ2-1; len: 13; CDR3aa: ASSPASGAGNEQF
v_gene: TRBV7-9; j_gene: TRBJ2-1; len: 14; CDR3aa: ASSLGGMGRNNEQF
v_gene: TRBV10-1; j_gene: TRBJ2-1; len: 12; CDR3aa: ASSDPGTDNEQF
v_gene: TRBV5-4; j_gene: TRBJ2-2; len: 9; CDR3aa: ASSFGQELF
v_gene: TRBV28; j_gene: TRBJ2-2; len: 15; CDR3aa: ASSLFSTGGNTGELF
v_gene: TRBV4-2; j_gene: TRBJ1-1; len: 16; CDR3aa: ASSLSAAGGERYTEAF
v_gene: TRBV15; j_gene: TRBJ2-5; len: 15; CDR3aa: ATSRDQAGANQETQY
v_gene: TRBV7-2; j_gene: TRBJ2-7; len: 13; CDR3aa: ASSLIGGGTYEQY
v_gene: TRBV27; j_gene: TRBJ1-1; len: 14; CDR3aa: ASTKGTGLMNTEAF
v_gene: TRBV18; j_gene: TRBJ2-7; len: 12; CDR3aa: ASSPGQISYEQY
v_gene: TRBV6-5; j_gene: TRBJ2-3; len: 13; CDR3aa: ASSYKGPGTDTQY
v_gene: TRBV4-3; j_gene: TRBJ2-7; len: 13; CDR3aa: ASSQDASITYEQY
v_gene: TRBV13; j_gene: TRBJ2-2; len: 14; CDR3aa: ASSLTGGRGPGELF
v_gene: TRBV10-3; j_gene: TRBJ2-7; len: 11; CDR3aa: AIREDRGDEQY
v_gene: TRBV2; j_gene: TRBJ1-5; len: 12; CDR3aa: ASRATGINQPQH
v_gene: TRBV10-3; j_gene: TRBJ2-7; len: 11; CDR3aa: ASLIAGTNEQY
v_gene: TRBV7-4; j_gene: TRBJ2-5; len: 16; CDR3aa: ASSFGRLAGPVQETQY
v_gene: TRBV4-3; j_gene: TRBJ2-6; len: 16; CDR3aa: ASSQWTGLNSGANGLT
v_gene: TRBV29-1; j_gene: TRBJ2-5; len: 12; CDR3aa: SVISGGLKETQY
v_gene: TRBV6-4; j_gene: TRBJ2-3; len: 13; CDR3aa: ASSDLEGGTDTQY
v_gene: TRBV7-9; j_gene: TRBJ2-1; len: 11; CDR3aa: ASRPRLAYEQF
v_gene: TRBV25-1; j_gene: TRBJ1-3; len: 13; CDR3aa: ASSESGTEGNTIY
v_gene: TRBV4-1; j_gene: TRBJ2-6; len: 16; CDR3aa: ASSRQTSGSSGANGLT
v_gene: TRBV11-3; j_gene: TRBJ2-7; len: 13; CDR3aa: ASSLFLDTTYEQY
v_gene: TRBV5-4; j_gene: TRBJ2-1; len: 10; CDR3aa: ASSLSGNEQF
v_gene: TRBV5-1; j_gene: TRBJ1-5; len: 13; CDR3aa: ASSLEGGTNQPQH
v_gene: TRBV7-2; j_gene: TRBJ2-7; len: 14; CDR3aa: ASSLAARHESYEQY
v_gene: TRBV5-1; j_gene: TRBJ2-1; len: 12; CDR3aa: ASSQGLVGNEQF
v_gene: TRBV2; j_gene: TRBJ1-2; len: 11; CDR3aa: ASSAQGGNGYT
v_gene: TRBV5-1; j_gene: TRBJ2-3; len: 12; CDR3aa: ASTRDGGSDTQY
v_gene: TRBV27; j_gene: TRBJ1-2; len: 11; CDR3aa: ASSWTGLYGYT
v_gene: TRBV5-4; j_gene: TRBJ1-2; len: 12; CDR3aa: ASSLGTGAWGYT
v_gene: TRBV19; j_gene: TRBJ2-2; len: 13; CDR3aa: ASSVDRSGTGELF
v_gene: TRBV15; j_gene: TRBJ1-3; len: 12; CDR3aa: ATRPTGVGNTIY
v_gene: TRBV6-1; j_gene: TRBJ2-7; len: 13; CDR3aa: ASSEVAVSSYEQY
v_gene: TRBV9; j_gene: TRBJ2-1; len: 16; CDR3aa: ASSVGVSGGSSYNEQF
v_gene: TRBV9; j_gene: TRBJ2-1; len: 13; CDR3aa: ASSVGTGRGNEQF
v_gene: TRBV6-1; j_gene: TRBJ2-2; len: 12; CDR3aa: ASHRDRGTGELF
v_gene: TRBV5-1; j_gene: TRBJ2-1; len: 13; CDR3aa: ASSLNRGPYNEQF
v_gene: TRBV15; j_gene: TRBJ1-6; len: 11; CDR3aa: ATSRGQESPLH
v_gene: TRBV13; j_gene: TRBJ2-5; len: 15; CDR3aa: ASRAYRGPGDQETQY
v_gene: TRBV4-1; j_gene: TRBJ2-1; len: 11; CDR3aa: ASSLGQGAGQF
v_gene: TRBV7-9; j_gene: TRBJ2-3; len: 15; CDR3aa: SSSLGRGGRAEDTQY
v_gene: TRBV4-1; j_gene: TRBJ2-3; len: 13; CDR3aa: ASSQGQGNTDTQY
v_gene: TRBV7-2; j_gene: TRBJ2-7; len: 13; CDR3aa: ASTPFWTEHYEQY
v_gene: TRBV5-6; j_gene: TRBJ2-3; len: 13; CDR3aa: ASSSKTRKSDTQY
v_gene: TRBV7-9; j_gene: TRBJ1-1; len: 11; CDR3aa: ASSPGERTEAF
v_gene: TRBV11-2; j_gene: TRBJ1-2; len: 12; CDR3aa: ASSLEPGQGPGT
v_gene: TRBV4-3; j_gene: TRBJ1-6; len: 14; CDR3aa: ASSQATGSYNSPLH
v_gene: TRBV7-8; j_gene: TRBJ2-3; len: 13; CDR3aa: ASSQTGGHTDTQY
v_gene: TRBV19; j_gene: TRBJ2-5; len: 12; CDR3aa: ASSLLAGVETQY
v_gene: TRBV18; j_gene: TRBJ1-3; len: 12; CDR3aa: ASSPTQQGNTIY